The next 31 T cell receptor beta chains were all read from a single sample in a study of blood T cell repertoires in COVID-19. TCRdb's copy holds only in-frame clones and misses some; the assay was immunoSEQ multiplex PCR. The sample contains approximately 470,000 clones, 75% to 90% of which appear only once. The sample consisted of PBMCs or T cells enriched from blood (not recorded which). The receptors were gathered from a woman between 18 and 30 years old who had recovered from COVID-19.

This clone was recorded once. V usage is TRBV3-1 (or the pseudogene TRBV3-2) and J usage is TRBJ2-3; D not certain. The V end was cut by 5 bases, the J end by 6 bases, with 15 bases between. Germline CDR1 is LGHDT and CDR2 is YNNKEL (reference sequence). CDR3 length: 14 residues. CDR3 sequence: CASSKRIARDTQYF. The CDR3, as DNA: TGTGCCAGCAGCAAACGGATTGCGCGGGATACGCAGTATTTT.

V and J are TRBV5-1 and TRBJ2-2, with a weak D call TRBD2 (5 bases). This CDR3 is 17 amino acids long. Germline V gene lookup returns CDR1 SGHRS and CDR2 YFSETQ. V lost 0 bases to trimming and J lost 7 bases, with 19 bases between them. The CDR3 DNA sequence: TGCGCCAGCAGCTTGGACTTGGCGGACCCGGGGAGCGGGGAGCTGTTTTTT. It codes for CASSLDLADPGSGELFF.

In its sample, this clone was seen a few times. The genes are TRBV5-1 and TRBJ2-7; 11 bases match TRBD1. The germline gives CDR1 SGHRS, CDR2 YFSETQ. The CDR3 is made up of 16 amino acids. With 7 bases clipped from V and 4 bases from J, the junction kept 13 bases outside the gene matches. This CDR3 is CASGAVPGQGVYEQYF. CDR3 DNA: TGCGCCAGCGGAGCGGTCCCGGGACAGGGGGTTTACGAGCAGTACTTC.

A word on this clone: Other DNA sequences from this sample encode an identical CDR3 as well. J is TRBJ1-1 and V is TRBV19; D gene ambiguous. CDR3 length: 13 amino acids. Trimming cost V 3 bases and J 5 bases, with 10 bases left between them. Germline CDR1 reads LNHDA; CDR2 reads SQIVND (reference sequence). CDR3 nucleotide sequence: TGTGCCAGTAGTATCAGTCGAGGGACTGAAGCTTTCTTT. Translating it yields CASSISRGTEAFF.

With respect to this clone: Other DNA sequences of this sample code for an identical CDR3. CDR3 loop: CASSLGRRETQYF. The DNA for the CDR3 is TGTGCCAGCAGTTTAGGTAGAAGAGAGACCCAGTACTTC. The chain combines TRBV12-3 or TRBV12-4 with TRBJ2-5, with unresolved D. V was shortened by 1 base and J by 4 bases, with 7 bases between the two germline ends. This CDR3 spans 13 amino acids.

This chain joins TRBV5-1 and TRBJ1-1; D perhaps matches TRBD1 (5 bases). V lost 2 bases to trimming and J lost 3 bases, with 14 bases between them. From germline, CDR1 is SGHRS and CDR2 YFSETQ. The CDR3 contains 15 residues. DNA of the CDR3: TGCGCCAGCAGCTTCGGAAGGGGCGCTGACACTGAAGCTTTCTTT. Encoded protein: CASSFGRGADTEAFF.

The chain joins TRBV10-2 to TRBJ2-1, with D perhaps TRBD2 (5 bases). The CDR3 has 13 amino acids. Germline assignment: CDR1 WSHSY and CDR2 SAAADI. V was cut by 1 base and J by 9 bases, with 10 bases left in between. Here the CDR3 DNA reads TGCGCCAGCAGTGAGTGGGAAGGGAGTGAGCAGTTCTTC. It yields the protein CASSEWEGSEQFF.

V gene TRBV19 combines with J gene TRBJ2-1; D gene uncertain. The CDR3 sequence is 13 residues long. Trimming took off 4 bases at V and 2 bases at J, with 6 bases between the two ends. From germline, CDR1 is LNHDA and CDR2 SQIVND (reference sequence). The CDR3 DNA is TGTGCCAGTAGTACCGCTACCTACAATGAGCAGTTCTTC. As protein: CASSTATYNEQFF.

V is TRBV7-2 and J is TRBJ2-5; unclear D gene. The V end lost 4 bases, the J end lost 4 bases, and 10 bases lay between the germline ends. Germline lookup yields CDR1 SGHTA and CDR2 FQGNSA. This CDR3 spans 13 amino acids. The CDR3 sequence is CASSYASRETQYF. In DNA, the CDR3 is TGTGCCAGCAGCTACGCCTCTAGAGAGACCCAGTACTTC.

In its sample, this clone was seen a few times. This chain links TRBV18 with TRBJ2-7, with D unresolved. The CDR3 length is 14 residues. The V and J ends lost 0 bases and 3 bases respectively, with 9 bases between them. The germline CDR1 and CDR2 sequences are KGHSH and LQKENI. CDR3 bases: TGTGCCAGCTCACCACCGCACGGAGACTACGAGCAGTACTTC. Protein sequence: CASSPPHGDYEQYF.

The J gene is TRBJ1-2, the V gene TRBV19, with 8 bases lining up with TRBD1. The germline V gene has CDR1 LNHDA and CDR2 SQIVND (reference sequence). The junction had 3 bases not matched to a gene; V was cut back by 10 bases and J by 5 bases. The CDR3 is made up of 11 amino acids. CDR3 loop: CATDRGYGYTF. The CDR3 DNA follows: TGTGCCACCGACAGGGGATATGGCTACACCTTC.

This chain links TRBV6-5 with TRBJ2-3, with no clear D. V gave up 4 bases and J gave up 6 bases, with 5 bases separating them. CDR1 is MNHEY and CDR2 is SVGAGI in the germline V gene. The CDR3 has 11 amino acids. The CDR3: CASSSGDTQYF. Here the CDR3 DNA reads TGTGCCAGCAGTTCCGGGGATACGCAGTATTTT.

This chain links TRBV2 with TRBJ1-1, with D possibly matching TRBD1 (5 bases). The CDR3 has 13 amino acids. Per the germline V gene, CDR1 is SNHLY and CDR2 is FYNNEI. V was pared by 0 bases and J by 6 bases, with 8 bases between. DNA of the CDR3: TGTGCCAGCAGTGAAGCTTGGGGGGCTGAAGCTTTCTTT. This gives the protein CASSEAWGAEAFF.

The rearrangement uses TRBV6-5 and TRBJ2-3; TRBD2 is a possible D gene (6 bases). CDR3 length equals 11 residues. V was shortened by 2 bases and J by 10 bases, with 7 bases between the two germline ends. Germline V gives CDR1 MNHEY, CDR2 SVGAGI. The chain's CDR3 is CASSYERAQYF. In DNA, the CDR3 is TGTGCCAGCAGTTACGAGCGGGCGCAGTATTTT.

A remark on this clone: Its ends do not fully match the called genes, so a read error is possible. The chain has TRBV4-1 and TRBJ1-4; TRBD1 might be the D (5 bases). Germline loops: CDR1 MGHRA, CDR2 YSYEKL. The CDR3 covers 13 residues. CDR3 loop: CASSQDGRGLILF. Written as DNA, the CDR3 is TGCGCCAGCAGCCAAGATGGGAGGGGACTCATTCTTTTT.

The sample holds one count of this clone. V and J are TRBV19 and TRBJ1-2; TRBD1 agrees at 9 bases. From germline, CDR1 is LNHDA and CDR2 SQIVND (reference sequence). CDR3 length equals 16 residues. The V segment lost 8 bases and the J segment 0 bases; nucleotides outside the gene matches: 10. The CDR3, as DNA: TGTGCCAGTTTAGGATGGGGACAGGGAGCTAACTATGGCTACACCTTC. This codes for CASLGWGQGANYGYTF.

The rearrangement uses TRBV4-1 and TRBJ2-7; 8 nucleotides align to TRBD2. The junction had 8 bases not matched to a gene; V was cut back by 3 bases and J by 4 bases. The CDR3 has 15 residues. Germline CDR1 and CDR2: MGHRA and YSYEKL. The CDR3 nucleotides are TGCGCCAGCAGCCATGGGGTAGCGGGGATTTACGAGCAGTACTTC. Translating gives CASSHGVAGIYEQYF.

The J gene is TRBJ1-5, the V gene TRBV5-8; unclear D gene. Germline loops: CDR1 SGHTS, CDR2 YDEGEE. The CDR3 length is 12 residues. Trimming left V 3 bases short and J 7 bases short, with 8 bases between. As DNA, the CDR3 is TGTGCCAGCAGCTCGACGGGGCAGCCCCAGCATTTT. Its protein is CASSSTGQPQHF.

V is TRBV14 and J is TRBJ2-2, with 8 bases lining up with TRBD1. The V gene's germline CDR1 is SGHDN and CDR2 FVKESK. The CDR3 spans 16 residues. J lost 0 bases, V lost 3 bases, and 3 bases had no gene match. The CDR3 DNA reads TGTGCCAGCAGCCATACGGGACAGGCGAACACCGGGGAGCTGTTTTTT. This gives the protein CASSHTGQANTGELFF.

This sequence joins TRBV29-1 and TRBJ1-2; perhaps TRBD1 as D (5 bases). The CDR3 consists of 12 residues. Trimming took off 5 bases at V and 4 bases at J, with 11 bases between the two ends. Germline V gives CDR1 SQVTM, CDR2 ANQGSEA. The CDR3 DNA reads TGCAGCGTTAAATTAGACAGCTATGGCTACACCTTC. This encodes CSVKLDSYGYTF.

This sequence joins TRBV9 and TRBJ2-1, with D tentatively TRBD1 (5 bases). V was cut by 3 bases and J by 4 bases, with 8 bases left in between. This CDR3 region has 13 residues. Germline CDR1 and CDR2: SGDLS and YYNGEE. The CDR3 DNA follows: TGTGCCAGCAGCGCCCGACAGTACAATGAGCAGTTCTTC. It translates to CASSARQYNEQFF.

The genes are TRBV5-4 and TRBJ2-7; tentative D call: TRBD1 (5 bases). Germline lookup yields CDR1 SGHNT and CDR2 YYREEE (reference sequence). The CDR3 runs to 14 residues. Trimming shortened V by 0 bases and J by 6 bases, and 13 bases separated the two germline ends. The CDR3 sequence: CASSLARVEGEQYF. The CDR3 bases are TGTGCCAGCAGCTTGGCCAGGGTCGAAGGCGAGCAGTACTTC.

A remark on this clone: The sample contains more than one DNA sequence encoding this CDR3. The chain recombines TRBV7-9 with TRBJ1-1, with D uncertain. In germline, CDR1 is SEHNR, CDR2 FQNEAQ (reference sequence). V was cut by 3 bases and J by 4 bases, with 6 bases left in between. The CDR3 consists of 12 residues. The CDR3: CASSFPGTEAFF. DNA for the CDR3: TGTGCCAGCAGCTTCCCAGGCACTGAAGCTTTCTTT. The full variable domain, rest sourced from reference TRBV7-9 and TRBJ1-1, is DTGVSQNPRHKITKRGQNVTFRCDPISEHNRLYWYRQTLGQGPEFLTYFQNEAQLEKSRLLSDRFSAERPKGSFSTLEIQRTEQGDSAMYLCASSFPGTEAFFGQGTRLTVV.

This clone has just a few counts. V and J are TRBV24-1 and TRBJ1-6, with a possible D match to TRBD1 (6 bases). Deletions cut 4 bases from V and 8 bases from J, with 8 bases between. The V gene's germline CDR1 is KGHDR and CDR2 SFDVKD. The CDR3 has 13 amino acids. The CDR3 here is CATSEDRYSPLHF. The CDR3 DNA sequence: TGTGCCACCAGTGAAGACAGGTATTCACCCCTCCACTTT.

This clone was detected a few times. The sample carries other DNA sequences with the same CDR3. This chain links TRBV9 with TRBJ2-7, with a weak D call TRBD1 (6 bases). V lost 0 bases, J lost 0 bases, and 7 bases lay in between. Germline CDR1 reads SGDLS; CDR2 reads YYNGEE. This CDR3 contains 14 residues. The CDR3 reads CASSVVDSSYEQYF. The CDR3 region has the DNA TGTGCCAGCAGCGTAGTGGACAGCTCCTACGAGCAGTACTTC.

The chain joins TRBV10-3 to TRBJ2-2, with 10 bases matching TRBD2. CDR1 and CDR2 from the germline V gene are ENHRY and SYGVKD. The CDR3 has 15 amino acids. V was pared by 5 bases and J by 3 bases, with 3 bases of the junction left unmatched. DNA of the CDR3: TGTGCCATCAGTAGAGCGGGGGGGGACACCGGGGAGCTGTTTTTT. This encodes CAISRAGGDTGELFF.

The V and J genes are TRBV9 and TRBJ2-3, with a weak D call TRBD2 (5 bases). Germline lookup yields CDR1 SGDLS and CDR2 YYNGEE. Trimming pared 0 bases from V and 4 bases from J, leaving 12 bases between. The CDR3 has 15 amino acids. The CDR3 DNA reads as TGTGCCAGCAGCGTAGGGGGTCCGGAGGCAGATACGCAGTATTTT. Its protein product is CASSVGGPEADTQYF. The full variable domain, in which reference TRBV9 and TRBJ2-3 provide the parts outside the CDR3, is DSGVTQTPKHLITATGQRVTLRCSPRSGDLSVYWYQQSLDQGLQFLIQYYNGEERAKGNILERFSAQQFPDLHSELNLSSLELGDSALYFCASSVGGPEADTQYFGPGTRLTVL.

This chain uses TRBV19 with TRBJ1-1, with D uncertain. The germline gives CDR1 LNHDA, CDR2 SQIVND (reference sequence). V lost 1 base, J lost 0 bases, and 6 bases lay in between. The CDR3 loop spans 14 amino acids. CDR3 sequence (DNA): TGTGCCAGTAGTATAGTTCGAGTGAACACTGAAGCTTTCTTT. This sequence encodes CASSIVRVNTEAFF.

The chain carries TRBV13 and TRBJ2-7; 7 nucleotides line up with TRBD1. The V and J ends lost 4 bases and 6 bases, in that order; junction bases with no gene match: 3. The germline V gene has CDR1 PRHDT and CDR2 FYEKMQ (reference sequence). The CDR3 spans 12 residues. The CDR3 protein is CASSSDRFEQYF. The CDR3 coding sequence is TGTGCCAGCAGCTCGGACAGGTTCGAGCAGTACTTC. The full variable domain, in which reference TRBV13 and TRBJ2-7 provide the parts outside the CDR3, is AAGVIQSPRHLIKEKRETATLKCYPIPRHDTVYWYQQGPGQDPQFLISFYEKMQSDKGSIPDRFSAQQFSDYHSELNMSSLELGDSALYFCASSSDRFEQYFGPGTRLTVT.

The chain recombines TRBV7-8 with TRBJ2-3, with TRBD2 matching 10 bases. Losses at the gene ends were 4 bases for V and 2 bases for J; bases not matched to a gene: 6. This CDR3 is 16 amino acids long. Germline CDR1 SGHVS, CDR2 FQNEAQ. CDR3 in DNA: TGTGCCAGCAGCTCCATAGCGGGGGGAAACACAGATACGCAGTATTTT. Its protein product is CASSSIAGGNTDTQYF.

The sample holds a few counts of this clone. This CDR3 reads CASSQRRRTGELFF. For the CDR3, the DNA is TGCGCCAGCAGCCAACGCAGGCGAACCGGGGAGCTGTTTTTT. V and J are TRBV4-1 and TRBJ2-2; D is unresolved. This CDR3 has 14 amino acids. With 2 bases removed from V and 5 bases from J, the gap between germline ends came to 9 bases. From germline, CDR1 is MGHRA and CDR2 YSYEKL.